The clone carrying this T cell receptor beta chain showed up just a few times. The target antigen is unknown. A universal primer site was added by template switching, and unique molecular identifiers were carried by the cDNA. TCRdb independently ran MiXCR on the 5' RACE reads; one entry per CDR3 protein. The sample contains about 900,000 distinct CDR3 sequences, about 12% of which appear only once. The data stem from a study of identical twins. Findings and caveats of the study: Researchers reported weaker excess twin sharing in beta out-of-frame sequences.

The CDR3 sequence is 16 residues long. Trimming pared 5 bases from V and 4 bases from J, leaving 19 bases between. Healthy Caucasians made up all donors. A further study also used this sample, focusing on yellow fever vaccine responses in identical twins.

The material sequenced was PBMCs. The rearrangement uses TRBV12-3 or TRBV12-4 and TRBJ2-3, with D unclear. This sequence originates from a young woman in good health. The CDR3 nucleotides are TGTGCCAGCAGTCCCCGGGTGCTCATTAACCCAGATACGCAGTATTTT. This encodes CASSPRVLINPDTQYF.